Below are 13 T cell receptor beta chains sequenced from a single sample in a study of multiple sclerosis patients with progressive multifocal leukoencephalopathy. Only in-frame clones appear in the TCRdb table, and some are missing; sequencing was by immunoSEQ multiplex PCR. In the table there are fewer than 35,000 clones, 90% of which are singletons. The time point denotes: about 13 months of natalizumab therapy. This specimen consisted of PBMCs, obtained from a patient treated with natalizumab. The receptors were gathered from a human donor with multiple sclerosis.

This chain uses TRBV6-5 with TRBJ1-1; maybe TRBD1 (6 bases). Germline lookup yields CDR1 MNHEY and CDR2 SVGAGI. The CDR3 spans 14 residues. Trimming took 3 bases from V and 5 from J, leaving 13 bases between them. CDR3 DNA: TGTGCCAGCAGTTATTCAGGGGTTAGGACTGAAGCTTTCTTT. Protein product: CASSYSGVRTEAFF.

The V gene is TRBV7-3, the J gene TRBJ2-1; 8 nucleotides match TRBD2. The CDR3 length is 14 residues. Trimming removed 5 bases from V and 6 bases from J; junction bases left unmatched: 6. CDR1 is SGHTA and CDR2 is FQGTGA in the germline V gene. CDR3 DNA: TGTGCCAGCAGCCCAGCGGGGGAGGGCAATGAGCAGTTCTTC. It encodes CASSPAGEGNEQFF.

The J gene is TRBJ1-5, the V gene TRBV2, with 8 bases matching TRBD1. V was pared by 4 bases and J by 5 bases, with 7 bases of the junction left unmatched. Germline V CDR1 and CDR2: SNHLY, FYNNEI. The CDR3 contains 15 residues. The CDR3 here is CASSARTGNDQPQHF. In DNA form, the CDR3 reads TGTGCCAGCAGTGCCCGGACAGGGAACGATCAGCCCCAGCATTTT.

V gene TRBV5-1 combines with J gene TRBJ1-5; D unresolved. V lost 7 bases and J lost 2, with 10 bases in between. The CDR3 consists of 13 residues. Germline V gene sequence: CDR1 SGHRS, CDR2 YFSETQ. CDR3 nucleotides: TGCGCCAGCTCAGCTGGAGGCAATCAGCCCCAGCATTTT. Its protein is CASSAGGNQPQHF.

The chain is built from TRBV6-1 and TRBJ1-1, with D unresolved. CDR3 size: 14 residues. CDR1 is MNHNS and CDR2 is SASEGT in the germline V gene. V shed 4 bases and J shed 0 bases, with 9 bases lying between them. In nucleotides, the CDR3 is TGTGCCAGCAGTGTCAGGTCAGTGAACACTGAAGCTTTCTTT. This gives the protein CASSVRSVNTEAFF.

The rearrangement links TRBV6-5 to TRBJ2-2; D tentatively fits TRBD1 or TRBD2 (5 bases each). Germline V gives CDR1 MNHEY, CDR2 SVGAGI. This CDR3 is built from 13 residues. Trimming removed 7 bases at V and 13 bases at J, with 19 bases between. The CDR3 DNA reads TGTGCCAGCACCCCCCCCATGGCAGGGAGGCTGTTTTTT. It translates to CASTPPMAGRLFF.

This chain joins TRBV30 and TRBJ1-5; D is possibly TRBD1 (5 bases). The germline V and J ends were trimmed by 0 bases and 2 bases, with 17 bases remaining between them. This CDR3 has 17 amino acids. Germline V gene data show CDR1 as GTSNPN and CDR2 as SVGIG (reference sequence). CDR3 protein: CAWSVDSLFKGNQPQHF. CDR3 DNA: TGTGCCTGGAGTGTAGACAGTCTGTTTAAGGGCAATCAGCCCCAGCATTTT.

The CDR3 coding sequence is TGTGCCAGCAGCCAAGACCGAGGTGGAGGCTACACCTTC. Amino acid sequence: CASSQDRGGGYTF. The rearrangement joins TRBV4-2 to TRBJ1-2; D is uncertain. The V and J ends lost 0 bases and 8 bases respectively, with 10 bases between them. This CDR3 has 13 amino acids. Germline V gene sequence: CDR1 LGHNA, CDR2 YNFKEQ.

The V call is TRBV18, the J call TRBJ2-5; D unclear. V was shortened by 1 base and J by 2 bases, with 8 bases between the two germline ends. Germline CDR1 and CDR2: KGHSH and LQKENI. The CDR3 is 14 amino acids. CDR3: CASSPLPDQETQYF. Written as DNA, the CDR3 is TGTGCCAGCTCACCACTGCCAGATCAAGAGACCCAGTACTTC.

This chain uses TRBV4-2 with TRBJ1-4; no clear D. Trimming took off 1 base at V and 0 bases at J, with 12 bases between the two ends. This CDR3 contains 17 residues. The germline V gene has CDR1 LGHNA and CDR2 YNFKEQ. CDR3 bases: TGTGCCAGCAGCCAAGTGGCAGGCCTCGCAACTAATGAAAAACTGTTTTTT. It translates to CASSQVAGLATNEKLFF.

CDR3: CASIYNGEAFF. In DNA form, the CDR3 reads TGTGCCAGCATCTACAACGGAGAAGCTTTCTTT. The chain joins TRBV6-6 to TRBJ1-1; D ambiguous. CDR3 length: 11 amino acids. Germline V gives CDR1 MNHNY, CDR2 SVGAGI (reference sequence). V was clipped by 7 bases and J by 8 bases, with 11 bases between them.

This chain uses TRBV14 with TRBJ2-3; tentatively, D is TRBD1 or TRBD2 (6 bases each). V lost 0 bases and J lost 6, with 10 bases in between. CDR1 and CDR2 from the germline V gene are SGHDN and FVKESK. The length of the CDR3 is 14 residues. The CDR3 protein is CASSQEWGADTQYF. CDR3 nucleotides: TGTGCCAGCAGCCAAGAGTGGGGGGCGGATACGCAGTATTTT.

This chain links TRBV11-2 with TRBJ1-1; D unresolved. The germline gives CDR1 SGHAT, CDR2 FQNNGV. Trimming pared 5 bases from V and 0 bases from J, leaving 10 bases between. The CDR3 is made up of 14 amino acids. CDR3 in amino acids: CASSGKTVNTEAFF. For the CDR3, the DNA is TGTGCCAGCAGCGGGAAGACGGTGAACACTGAAGCTTTCTTT.